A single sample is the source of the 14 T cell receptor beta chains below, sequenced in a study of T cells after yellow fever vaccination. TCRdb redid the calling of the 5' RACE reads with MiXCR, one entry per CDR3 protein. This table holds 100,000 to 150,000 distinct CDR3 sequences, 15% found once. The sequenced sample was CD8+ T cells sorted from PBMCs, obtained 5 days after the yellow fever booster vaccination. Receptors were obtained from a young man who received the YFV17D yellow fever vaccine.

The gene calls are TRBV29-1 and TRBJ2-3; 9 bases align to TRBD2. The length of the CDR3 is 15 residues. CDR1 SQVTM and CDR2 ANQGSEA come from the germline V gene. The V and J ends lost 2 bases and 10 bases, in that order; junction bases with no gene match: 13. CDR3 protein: CSVELERGALGAQYF. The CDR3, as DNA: TGCAGCGTTGAACTGGAGCGGGGGGCCCTCGGTGCGCAGTATTTT.

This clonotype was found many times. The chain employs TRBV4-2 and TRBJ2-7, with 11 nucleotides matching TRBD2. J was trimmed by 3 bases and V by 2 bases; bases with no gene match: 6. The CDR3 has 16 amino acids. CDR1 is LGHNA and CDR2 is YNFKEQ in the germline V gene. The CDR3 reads CASSQITGTSGYEQYF. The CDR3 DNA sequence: TGTGCCAGCAGCCAAATCACCGGGACTAGCGGCTACGAGCAGTACTTC.

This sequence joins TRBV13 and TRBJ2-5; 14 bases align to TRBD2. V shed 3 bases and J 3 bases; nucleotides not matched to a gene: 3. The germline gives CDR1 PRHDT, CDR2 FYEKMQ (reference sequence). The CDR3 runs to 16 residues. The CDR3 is CASSFPGLAGEETQYF. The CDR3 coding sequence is TGTGCCAGCAGCTTTCCGGGACTAGCGGGGGAAGAGACCCAGTACTTC.

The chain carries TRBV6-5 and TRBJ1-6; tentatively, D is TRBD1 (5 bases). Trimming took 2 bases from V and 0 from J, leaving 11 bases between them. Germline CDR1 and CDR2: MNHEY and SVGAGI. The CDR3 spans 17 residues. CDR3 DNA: TGTGCCAGCAGTTACAGGGGCGAGAGCTCCTATAATTCACCCCTCCACTTT. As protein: CASSYRGESSYNSPLHF.

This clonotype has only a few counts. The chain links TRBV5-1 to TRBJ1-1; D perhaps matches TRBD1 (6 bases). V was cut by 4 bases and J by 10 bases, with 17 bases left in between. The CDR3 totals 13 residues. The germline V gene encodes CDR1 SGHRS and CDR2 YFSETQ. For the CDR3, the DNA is TGCGCCAGCAGCCCCGGGGGGCCCTCCGGAGCTTTCTTT. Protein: CASSPGGPSGAFF.

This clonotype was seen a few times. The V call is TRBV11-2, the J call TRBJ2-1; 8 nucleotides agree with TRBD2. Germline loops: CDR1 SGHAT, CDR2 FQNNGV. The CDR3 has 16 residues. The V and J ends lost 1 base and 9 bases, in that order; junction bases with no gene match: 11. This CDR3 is CASSLAGRGGVSEQFF. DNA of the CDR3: TGTGCCAGCAGCTTAGCAGGCCGGGGGGGCGTTAGTGAGCAGTTCTTC.

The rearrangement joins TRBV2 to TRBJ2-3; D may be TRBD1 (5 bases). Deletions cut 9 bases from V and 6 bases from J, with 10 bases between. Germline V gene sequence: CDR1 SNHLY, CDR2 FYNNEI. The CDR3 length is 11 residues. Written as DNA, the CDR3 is TGTGCCAGGACACCAGGGGATACGCAGTATTTT. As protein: CARTPGDTQYF. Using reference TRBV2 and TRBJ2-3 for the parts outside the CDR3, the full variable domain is EPEVTQTPSHQVTQMGQEVILRCVPISNHLYFYWYRQILGQKVEFLVSFYNNEISEKSEIFDDQFSVERPDGSNFTLKIRSTKLEDSAMYFCARTPGDTQYFGPGTRLTVL.

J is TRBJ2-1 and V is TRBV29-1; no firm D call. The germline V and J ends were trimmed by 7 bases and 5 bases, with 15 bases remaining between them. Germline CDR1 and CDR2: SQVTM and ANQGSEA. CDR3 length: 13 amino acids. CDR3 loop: CSAPFTENNEQFF. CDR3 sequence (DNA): TGCAGCGCGCCCTTCACAGAAAACAATGAGCAGTTCTTC.

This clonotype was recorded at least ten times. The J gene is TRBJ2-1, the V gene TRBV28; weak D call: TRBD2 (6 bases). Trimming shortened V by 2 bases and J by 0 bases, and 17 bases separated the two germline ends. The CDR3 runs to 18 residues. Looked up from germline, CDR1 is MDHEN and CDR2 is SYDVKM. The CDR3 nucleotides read TGTGCCAGCAGTTTACTATCCGGAGGGAGTCCCTCCTACAATGAGCAGTTCTTC. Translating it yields CASSLLSGGSPSYNEQFF.

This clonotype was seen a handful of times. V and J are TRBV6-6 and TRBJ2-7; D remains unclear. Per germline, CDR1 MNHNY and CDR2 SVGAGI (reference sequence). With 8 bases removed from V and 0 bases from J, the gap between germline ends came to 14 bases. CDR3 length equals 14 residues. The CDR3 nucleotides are TGTGCCAGCCTGGACGGCCGGAGCTCCTACGAGCAGTACGTC. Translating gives CASLDGRSSYEQYV.

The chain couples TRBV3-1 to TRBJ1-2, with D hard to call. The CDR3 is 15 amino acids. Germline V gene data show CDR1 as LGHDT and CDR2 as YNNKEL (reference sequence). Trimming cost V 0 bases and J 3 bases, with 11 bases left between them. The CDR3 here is CASSQEKAGDYGYTF. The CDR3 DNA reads TGTGCCAGCAGCCAAGAGAAAGCAGGAGACTATGGCTACACCTTC.

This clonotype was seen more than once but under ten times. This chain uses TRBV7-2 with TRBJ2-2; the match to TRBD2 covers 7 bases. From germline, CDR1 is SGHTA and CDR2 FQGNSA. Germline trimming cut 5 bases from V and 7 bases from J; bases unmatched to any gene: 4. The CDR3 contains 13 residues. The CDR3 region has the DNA TGTGCCAGCAGCAGGCGGGGGTTCGGGGAGCTGTTTTTT. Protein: CASSRRGFGELFF.

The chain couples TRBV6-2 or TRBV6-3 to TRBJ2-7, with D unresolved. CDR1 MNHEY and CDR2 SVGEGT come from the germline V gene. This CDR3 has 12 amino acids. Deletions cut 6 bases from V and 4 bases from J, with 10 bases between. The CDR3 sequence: CASSYGNYEQYF. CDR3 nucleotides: TGTGCCAGCAGCTATGGGAATTACGAGCAGTACTTC.

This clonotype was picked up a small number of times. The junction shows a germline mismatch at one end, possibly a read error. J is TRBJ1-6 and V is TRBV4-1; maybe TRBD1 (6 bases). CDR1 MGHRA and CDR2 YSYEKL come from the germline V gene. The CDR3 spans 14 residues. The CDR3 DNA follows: TGCGCCAGCAGCAAAGAGGGGGATAATTCACCCCTCCACTTT. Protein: CASSKEGDNSPLHF.